One and the same sample provided the 27 T cell receptor beta chains below, sequenced in a study of shared clonotypes between healthy human individuals. The protocol was immunoSEQ multiplex PCR, while the TCRdb copy is restricted to in-frame clones and leaves out a portion. The sample lists more than 2 million clones; approximately 95% were seen once. The sequenced sample consisted of naive CD4+ T cells sorted from blood. Indicated subset: CD45RA+ positively selected. The receptor set was obtained from a man between 18 and 35 years old in good health.

The V call is TRBV11-2, the J call TRBJ1-5; maybe TRBD1 (5 bases). The V end lost 0 bases, the J end lost 4 bases, and 10 bases lay between the germline ends. The germline V gene encodes CDR1 SGHAT and CDR2 FQNNGV. CDR3 length: 15 amino acids. The CDR3 sequence is CASSLDSGFNQPQHF. In DNA form, the CDR3 reads TGTGCCAGCAGCTTAGATTCAGGGTTTAATCAGCCCCAGCATTTT.

This rearrangement joins TRBV25-1 to TRBJ2-7; D is uncertain. The germline CDR1 and CDR2 sequences are MGHDK and SYGVNS. V lost 5 bases, J lost 5 bases, and 10 bases lay in between. The CDR3 is made up of 12 amino acids. CDR3 DNA sequence: TGTGCCAGCAGTCAAGGTTTCCACGAGCAGTACTTC. This translates into CASSQGFHEQYF.

The V call is TRBV5-6, the J call TRBJ2-7; D is perhaps TRBD1 (5 bases). This CDR3 region has 15 residues. Germline V gene data show CDR1 as SGHDT and CDR2 as YYEEEE. V shed 1 base and J shed 6 bases, with 17 bases lying between them. This chain's CDR3 is CASSLRTIQFSEQYF. The CDR3, as DNA: TGTGCCAGCAGCTTGAGGACAATCCAGTTTAGCGAGCAGTACTTC.

The rearrangement uses TRBV6-6 and TRBJ2-7, with D possibly being TRBD2 (6 bases). The germline V and J ends were trimmed by 5 bases and 5 bases, with 19 bases remaining between them. Germline V lookup: CDR1 MNHNY, CDR2 SVGAGI (reference sequence). The CDR3 contains 15 residues. CDR3 DNA: TGTGCCAGCAGTGTTTTCAGCGTCGGAGGGAACGAGCAGTACTTC. Encoded protein: CASSVFSVGGNEQYF.

This rearrangement joins TRBV7-9 to TRBJ1-6; D is undetermined. The germline V gene encodes CDR1 SEHNR and CDR2 FQNEAQ (reference sequence). The CDR3 covers 15 residues. V gave up 1 base and J gave up 2 bases, with 6 bases separating them. The CDR3 DNA reads TGTGCCAGCAGCTTAGTACGCGCCTATAATTCACCCCTCCACTTT. Amino acid sequence: CASSLVRAYNSPLHF.

This sequence joins TRBV27 and TRBJ1-4; tentatively, D is TRBD1 (5 bases). The CDR3 extends over 13 amino acids. V was shortened by 2 bases and J by 8 bases, with 9 bases between the two germline ends. CDR1 and CDR2 (germline): MNHEY, SMNVEV (reference sequence). This chain's CDR3 is CASSLRRGEKLFF. CDR3 nucleotides: TGTGCCAGCAGTTTAAGGAGGGGAGAAAAACTGTTTTTT.

This chain uses TRBV5-4 with TRBJ2-7; D is perhaps TRBD1 or TRBD2 (6 bases each). Germline-derived CDR1 and CDR2 are SGHNT and YYREEE (reference sequence). The CDR3 extends over 17 amino acids. V gave up 4 bases and J gave up 2 bases, with 22 bases separating them. CDR3 nucleotide sequence: TGTGCCAGCAGCCGGGTGACAAAACAGGGAGGTGCCTACGAGCAGTACTTC. It yields the protein CASSRVTKQGGAYEQYF.

The rearrangement links TRBV29-1 to TRBJ1-1; 10 bases agree with TRBD1. Trimming removed 7 bases from V and 5 bases from J; junction bases left unmatched: 7. The CDR3 is made up of 13 amino acids. Germline CDR1 is SQVTM and CDR2 is ANQGSEA. The CDR3 DNA sequence: TGCAGCGGCGGGACAGGGGCAGGGACTGAAGCTTTCTTT. As protein: CSGGTGAGTEAFF. The whole variable domain, filled in from reference TRBV29-1 and TRBJ1-1, reads SAVISQKPSRDICQRGTSLTIQCQVDSQVTMMFWYRQQPGQSLTLIATANQGSEATYESGFVIDKFPISRPNLTFSTLTVSNMSPEDSSIYLCSGGTGAGTEAFFGQGTRLTVV.

The chain employs TRBV11-2 and TRBJ2-5; 7 bases are a match to TRBD2. V lost 5 bases to trimming and J lost 5 bases; unmatched junction nucleotides: 8. Germline lookup yields CDR1 SGHAT and CDR2 FQNNGV. This CDR3 has 14 residues. CDR3 amino acids: CASSPGLVGETQYF. The CDR3 DNA sequence: TGTGCCAGCAGCCCTGGACTAGTGGGGGAGACCCAGTACTTC.

This chain joins TRBV4-1 and TRBJ2-1; 8 bases are a match to TRBD2. The CDR3 totals 17 residues. Trimming took 3 bases from V and 0 from J; bases not matched to a gene: 7. Germline loops: CDR1 MGHRA, CDR2 YSYEKL. The CDR3 spells CASSQRASGFSYNEQFF. The CDR3 DNA is TGCGCCAGCAGCCAGCGGGCTAGCGGGTTCTCCTACAATGAGCAGTTCTTC.

A remark on this clone: Different DNA sequences within this sample yield the same CDR3. V usage is TRBV18 and J usage is TRBJ2-7, with D possibly matching TRBD2 (5 bases). CDR3 length: 14 residues. CDR1 is KGHSH, CDR2 LQKENI, per germline. Trimming stripped 1 base from V and 6 bases from J, with 13 bases between. The CDR3 coding sequence is TGTGCCAGCTCACCACGGACGGGAACCGGCGAGCAGTACTTC. Translation gives CASSPRTGTGEQYF. Complete variable domain (other parts from reference TRBV18 and TRBJ2-7): NAGVMQNPRHLVRRRGQEARLRCSPMKGHSHVYWYRQLPEEGLKFMVYLQKENIIDESGMPKERFSAEFPKEGPSILRIQQVVRGDSAAYFCASSPRTGTGEQYFGPGTRLTVT.

This sequence joins TRBV11-3 and TRBJ2-7, with 8 bases aligning to TRBD1. After removal of 3 bases from V and 6 bases from J, the junction contained 7 bases not matched to a gene. The CDR3 sequence is 14 residues long. Germline V gene lookup returns CDR1 SGHNT and CDR2 YENEEA. CDR3 region: CASSLDRDFSEQYF. The CDR3 DNA reads as TGTGCCAGCAGCTTGGACAGGGATTTCAGCGAGCAGTACTTC.

The J gene is TRBJ1-2, the V gene TRBV5-1; D remains ambiguous. V lost 3 bases, J lost 2 bases, and 11 bases lay in between. The CDR3 contains 14 residues. CDR1 SGHRS and CDR2 YFSETQ come from the germline V gene. Written as DNA, the CDR3 is TGCGCCAGCAGCTCAACCGGGCTAAACTATGGCTACACCTTC. This translates into CASSSTGLNYGYTF.

A note on this clone: This specimen includes other DNA sequences encoding the same CDR3. The chain links TRBV29-1 to TRBJ2-7; D is uncertain. V lost 3 bases and J 4 bases, leaving 7 bases between the germline ends. Germline assignment: CDR1 SQVTM and CDR2 ANQGSEA. This CDR3 contains 11 residues. In DNA, the CDR3 is TGCAGCGTTGAGTTGAGTTACGAGCAGTACTTC. It translates to CSVELSYEQYF.

The genes are TRBV19 and TRBJ1-2, with D possibly being TRBD1 (6 bases). The V gene lost 7 bases and the J gene lost 4 bases, with 16 bases spanning the gap. CDR3 length: 14 amino acids. The germline V gene encodes CDR1 LNHDA and CDR2 SQIVND (reference sequence). The CDR3 reads CASTQGRNGYGYTF. The CDR3 DNA is TGTGCCAGTACTCAGGGGCGCAACGGCTATGGCTACACCTTC.

The chain employs TRBV9 and TRBJ1-1; no clear D gene. The ends were cut back, 3 bases at V and 5 bases at J, with 14 bases in the middle. This CDR3 has 14 amino acids. Germline CDR1 and CDR2: SGDLS and YYNGEE. The CDR3 bases are TGTGCCAGCAGCGCCGCCTCGTTTGGAACTGAAGCTTTCTTT. Its protein is CASSAASFGTEAFF. The variable domain in full, with the rest retrieved from reference TRBV9 and TRBJ1-1, is DSGVTQTPKHLITATGQRVTLRCSPRSGDLSVYWYQQSLDQGLQFLIQYYNGEERAKGNILERFSAQQFPDLHSELNLSSLELGDSALYFCASSAASFGTEAFFGQGTRLTVV.

The rearrangement links TRBV7-8 to TRBJ1-1; no firm D call. V lost 1 base to trimming and J lost 3 bases, with 15 bases between them. Per germline, CDR1 SGHVS and CDR2 FQNEAQ. This CDR3 is built from 16 residues. The CDR3 region has the DNA TGTGCCAGCAGCTTAGTAACCTATGTTTCGGACACTGAAGCTTTCTTT. Translating gives CASSLVTYVSDTEAFF.

The chain couples TRBV7-9 to TRBJ2-2; no definite D call. V was cut by 1 base and J by 3 bases, with 12 bases left in between. Germline CDR1 reads SEHNR; CDR2 reads FQNEAQ (reference sequence). The CDR3 spans 16 residues. For the CDR3, the DNA is TGTGCCAGCAGCTTAGACGGTAAGGTTGACACCGGGGAGCTGTTTTTT. Translated: CASSLDGKVDTGELFF.

CDR3 sequence reads: CATGDYYGYTF. DNA for the CDR3: TGTGCCACGGGAGATTACTATGGCTACACCTTC. The rearrangement links TRBV6-5 to TRBJ1-2; D ambiguous. In germline, CDR1 is MNHEY, CDR2 SVGAGI. The length of the CDR3 is 11 residues. V dropped 10 bases and J dropped 3 bases, with 9 bases sitting between them.

This clone was detected a few times. V is TRBV7-8 and J is TRBJ2-7, with 7 nucleotides matching TRBD2. CDR1 and CDR2 (germline): SGHVS, FQNEAQ. This CDR3 spans 14 amino acids. The junction had 12 bases not matched to a gene; V was cut back by 10 bases and J by 3 bases. The CDR3 DNA reads TGTGCCACCAGGGCTATAGGGGAGGGCTACGAGCAGTACTTC. This encodes CATRAIGEGYEQYF.

The genes are TRBV5-1 and TRBJ1-2, with a weak D call TRBD1 (5 bases). Trimming shortened V by 4 bases and J by 6 bases, and 13 bases separated the two germline ends. Germline CDR1 and CDR2: SGHRS and YFSETQ. The CDR3 loop spans 13 amino acids. The CDR3 nucleotides read TGCGCCAGCAGCGCCGGCAGGGTGGATGGCTACACCTTC. This gives the protein CASSAGRVDGYTF.

This chain connects TRBV6-5 to TRBJ2-5; 10 bases are shared with TRBD1. Germline V lookup: CDR1 MNHEY, CDR2 SVGAGI. The CDR3 contains 15 residues. The trim removed 8 bases at V and 6 bases at J, leaving 12 bases unmatched. CDR3 in DNA: TGTGCCAGCGCTTCCGGACAGGGGGTATTAAAGACCCAGTACTTC. This codes for CASASGQGVLKTQYF.

This clone was counted once. V is TRBV5-1 and J is TRBJ2-7; D is uncertain. V lost 0 bases to trimming and J lost 5 bases, with 9 bases between them. This CDR3 region has 13 residues. CDR1 is SGHRS, CDR2 YFSETQ, per germline. CDR3 amino acids: CASSLGVRDEQYF. CDR3 coding DNA: TGCGCCAGCAGCTTGGGAGTAAGGGACGAGCAGTACTTC. Based on the CDR3 plus reference TRBV5-1 and TRBJ2-7, the full variable domain is KAGVTQTPRYLIKTRGQQVTLSCSPISGHRSVSWYQQTPGQGLQFLFEYFSETQRNKGNFPGRFSGRQFSNSRSEMNVSTLELGDSALYLCASSLGVRDEQYFGPGTRLTVT.

This clone was detected once. The chain's CDR3 is CASSFGRGGNYGYTF. The CDR3 DNA follows: TGCGCCAGCAGCTTTGGGCGTGGCGGTAACTATGGCTACACCTTC. The chain is built from TRBV5-1 and TRBJ1-2; unclear D gene. This CDR3 has 15 amino acids. The V and J ends lost 2 bases and 1 base respectively, with 12 bases between them. Germline V gene data show CDR1 as SGHRS and CDR2 as YFSETQ.

V usage is TRBV30 and J usage is TRBJ2-3; 7 bases match TRBD2. V lost 1 base, J lost 0 bases, and 7 bases stayed unmatched. Germline-derived CDR1 and CDR2 are GTSNPN and SVGIG (reference sequence). This CDR3 spans 16 amino acids. As DNA, the CDR3 is TGTGCCTGGAGTGAAATCCTCGGGGGGAGCACAGATACGCAGTATTTT. As protein: CAWSEILGGSTDTQYF.

This chain uses TRBV9 with TRBJ2-7; D is perhaps TRBD2 (6 bases). This CDR3 spans 18 amino acids. V was pared by 3 bases and J by 5 bases, with 27 bases between. Germline lookup yields CDR1 SGDLS and CDR2 YYNGEE. CDR3 in amino acids: CASSAFEEATGARDEQYF. The CDR3 bases are TGTGCCAGCAGCGCCTTTGAGGAGGCTACGGGAGCTCGCGACGAGCAGTACTTC.

This chain uses TRBV9 with TRBJ2-7; D is unresolved. Trimming removed 4 bases at V and 2 bases at J, with 16 bases between. Germline lookup yields CDR1 SGDLS and CDR2 YYNGEE. This CDR3 comprises 15 residues. The CDR3 reads CASSPRSLGTYEQYF. In DNA, the CDR3 is TGTGCCAGCAGCCCCCGATCTCTAGGGACCTACGAGCAGTACTTC.